This T cell receptor beta chain appears in the sequencing data of a study of T cell responses to AZD1222 COVID-19 vaccine (dated by TCRdb to about 2021). Study-level background: TCR sequencing covered over 230 trial participants: 200 to 210 given two doses of AZD1222 and around 26 given two doses of MenACWY control vaccine. Trial participants were enrolled by age into subgroups of 18-55, 56-69 and 70-plus years, and roughly 160, 29 and 62 TCR-sequenced participants, respectively, were included in these subgroups. Here is what the overall study found, with its caveats: Only five or six AZD1222 recipients were SARS-CoV-2 seropositive at baseline, limiting conclusions about previously exposed vaccinees. After two AZD1222 doses, spike-specific TCR breadth and depth were significantly higher than at day 0 and than in MenACWY recipients. In the small 56-69-year group, the increase in depth fell short of significance, most likely because of low power. The whole spike protein was spanned by vaccine-associated CD4 TCRs, and dominant responses were seen in regions 160-218 and 743-854. Most participants were white British and females outnumbered males, and the authors suggested that clonal diversity may have been underestimated. Reportedly, almost half of the unique spike-specific TCRs recognized epitopes lying outside the regions that are mutated in the B.1.351 and B.1.1.7 variants. Because no day 14 peak-response samples were available, repertoires were characterized only after the peak T cell response.

Worth noting for this clone: Its antigen remains undetermined. No per-base quality is available; no much larger clone lies one base away.

The CDR3 regions of human TCRbeta chains were subjected to immunosequencing. The study's processing was this. Repertoire TCRs were checked for matches against a reference library of SARS-CoV-2-specific TCRs that had been generated using the MIRA antigen-specificity platform. Breadth was defined as the fraction of unique TCRs that were SARS-CoV-2-associated, and depth was defined as the fraction of total T cells that were SARS-CoV-2-associated. Using the MIRA data, each spike-specific TCR was assigned both to the spike region to which the TCR was reactive and to a CD4 or CD8 class. Log10-transformed breadth and depth values were compared by one-way ANOVA with Sidak's multiple comparisons tests. Not all clones reach the TCRdb copy of this immuneACCESS table, which keeps in-frame sequences only. Checked studies attribute under half of the gap to unresolved V genes and leave the rest unexplained. The V and J calls and clone size were taken over from that table, and D and trimming were inferred from the DNA. The sample table records 80,000 to 100,000 clones; nearly 90% of these occur just once. The top ten constitute 2.8% of the sample.

The germline V gene encodes CDR1 MNHEY and CDR2 SVGAGI. The trim is 4 bases for V and 2 bases for J, with a gap of 12 bases between the germline ends. From cysteine to phenylalanine, the CDR3 is 14 amino acids long. Only the CDR3 DNA stays, 42 bases, in frame from base 1. Read against the paper, the sample's time point label means: baseline before first vaccination. Sample treatment or condition, as interpreted from the label and publication: meningococcal conjugate vaccine given as trial control. Vaccinee samples came from UK trials COV001 and COV002, including a single-blind randomized controlled phase 2/3 trial of AZD1222 (ChAdOx1 nCoV-19) in healthy adults. For TCRbeta chain sequencing, PBMC samples from trial participants were taken at day 0 and at day 28 after the second dose.

This material consisted of peripheral blood, taken on day 0 of MenACWY control vaccination. The chain employs TRBV6-5 and TRBJ2-7; TRBD1 is perhaps the D gene, given 6 matching bases. The source of this sequence is an adult in good health. The CDR3 amino acid sequence is: CASSSYRAAYEQYF. At the DNA level, the sequence is TGTGCCAGCAGTTCTTACAGGGCGGCCTACGAGCAGTACTTC.